Listed below are T cell receptor beta chains from one sample, sequenced in a study of cytomegalovirus exposure and HLA in healthy donors. The table came from immunoSEQ multiplex PCR; TCRdb's copy has only in-frame clones and leaves some out. Of 170,000 or so clones listed, less than 90% were seen once; the top ten hold around 1.7%. Sequenced: PBMCs. These receptors were collected from a man aged 50-60 years in good health and CMV-seronegative. Both conserved end residues are part of each CDR3. The order of the fields is V gene, clone size, D gene, J gene, CDR3 length, CDR3 DNA, CDR3 protein. D genes are given only for firm matches. The size entry is marked missing in some rows and otherwise reads once, few, many or a size class.

>TRBV4-3|.|TRBD1|TRBJ1-2|15
TGCGCCAGCAGCCCAGGACTGCAGGGGGCGTATGGCTACACCTTC
CASSPGLQGAYGYTF
>TRBV28|.|.|TRBJ2-1|15
TGTGCCAGCAGTTCCCGGGACACCTTCCACAATGAGCAGTTCTTC
CASSSRDTFHNEQFF
>TRBV27|.|TRBD2|TRBJ2-1|15
TGTGCCAGCAGTTTAGGGAGGGGCCCCGGGAATGAGCAGTTCTTC
CASSLGRGPGNEQFF
>TRBV18|once|.|TRBJ1-1|14
TGTGCCAGCTCACCTTTGGGAGTAAACACTGAAGCTTTCTTT
CASSPLGVNTEAFF
>TRBV30|.|TRBD1|TRBJ2-6|17
TGTGCCTGGAGTGGAAGACAGGGTTGGGGAGGGGCCAACGTCCTGACTTTC
CAWSGRQGWGGANVLTF
>TRBV5-6|.|.|TRBJ2-1|13
TGTGCCAGCAGCTTGCAAGCTCCGAATGAGCAGTTCTTC
CASSLQAPNEQFF
>TRBV9|.|TRBD1|TRBJ1-1|14
TGTGCCAGCAGCCGAGACGGACAGGACACTGAAGCTTTCTTT
CASSRDGQDTEAFF
>TRBV7-2|.|.|TRBJ1-4|15
TGTGCCAGCAGCTTAGATAGGGGAGGGGGAGAAAAACTGTTTTTT
CASSLDRGGGEKLFF
>TRBV21-1|.|.|TRBJ2-5|16
TGTGCCAGCAGCAAACACCCTGGTGAGCGCCAAGAGACCCAGTACTTC
CASSKHPGERQETQYF
>TRBV2|.|.|TRBJ2-3|15
TGTGCCAGCAAGTTTACAGTGGCTGGCACAGATACGCAGTATTTT
CASKFTVAGTDTQYF
>TRBV29-1|.|TRBD2|TRBJ2-3|14
TGCAGCGTTGTAGTGGCGGGAGGCACAGATACGCAGTATTTT
CSVVVAGGTDTQYF
>TRBV28|.|TRBD2|TRBJ2-1|16
TGTGCCAGCAGTTCCCTCCTAGCGGGAGGGTGGTATGAGCAGTTCTTC
CASSSLLAGGWYEQFF
>TRBV6-6|.|TRBD1|TRBJ1-5|14
TGTGCCAGCAGTTCCGACAGGGGCCATCAGCCCCAGCATTTT
CASSSDRGHQPQHF
>TRBV7-7|.|TRBD2|TRBJ2-2|15
TGTGCTAGCAGCCCGTCGGGGGGGCCAGGCGGGGAGCTGTTTTTT
CASSPSGGPGGELFF
>TRBV28|once|TRBD2|TRBJ2-1|14
TGTGCCAGCACCCGGTTGGGGGGGAACAATGAGCAGTTCTTC
CASTRLGGNNEQFF
>TRBV6-6|few|.|TRBJ1-2|15
TGTGCCAGCAGTCTGCCGGACTCTCATTCCTATGGCTACACCTTC
CASSLPDSHSYGYTF
>TRBV7-6|.|TRBD1|TRBJ1-3|16
TGTGCCAGCAGCCGGAACAGGGGGGGCGCCGGAAACACCATATATTTT
CASSRNRGGAGNTIYF
>TRBV4-2|.|TRBD1|TRBJ1-2|15
TGTGCCAGCAGCCAAGATCCTCGGGACAGGGGAGGCTACACCTTC
CASSQDPRDRGGYTF
>TRBV7-8|.|.|TRBJ1-4|16
TGTGCCAGCAGCTCAACACGAGCGGGTGCTGGGGAAAAACTGTTTTTT
CASSSTRAGAGEKLFF
>TRBV6-1|.|TRBD1|TRBJ1-2|14
TGTGCCAGCAGTGAATATGGGGACAGCTATGGCTACACCTTC
CASSEYGDSYGYTF
>TRBV19|.|TRBD1|TRBJ2-5|15
TGTGCCAGTAGTTTACGGACAGGGGGATCTCGGACCCAGTACTTC
CASSLRTGGSRTQYF
>TRBV7-9|.|.|TRBJ2-2|17
TGTGCCAGCAGCTTAAGGGGACATAGGTCGAACACCGGGGAGCTGTTTTTT
CASSLRGHRSNTGELFF